This T cell receptor (beta chain) was sequenced during a study of blood T cell repertoires in COVID-19. Study details: PBMCs, B-cell-depleted T cells, or T cells provided the cDNA or gDNA that made up the material.

Cohorts were assigned according to the clinical history that participants reported. Those designated as exposed participants met a COVID-19 case within 2 weeks before study entry. The CDR3 runs to 16 residues. Germline V lookup: CDR1 WSHSY, CDR2 SAAADI. Losses at the gene ends were 2 bases for V and 7 bases for J; bases not matched to a gene: 11. Original handling: Quantification of nucleated cells was approximated via reference gene primer amplification. Clones were sequenced by immunoSEQ multiplex PCR, and TCRdb holds only the in-frame ones, with some missing. The D gene and trimming were derived from the DNA, and the V and J assignments and clone size from that table. The table includes 200,000 or so clones, over 80% detected once.

The sequence derives from a woman younger than 45 who had been exposed to COVID-19. The chain links TRBV10-2 to TRBJ1-5; the match to TRBD1 covers 7 bases. The specimen sequenced was PBMCs or T cells enriched from blood (not recorded which). CDR3 coding DNA: TGCGCCAGCAGTGAGCTTGGAGGGGGCGCGTGGCAGCCCCAGCATTTT. Amino acid sequence: CASSELGGGAWQPQHF.